The present T cell receptor (beta chain) was sequenced within a study of blood T cell repertoires in COVID-19. Study information: T cells, B-cell-depleted T cells, or PBMCs provided the cDNA or gDNA that served as material.

J lost 4 bases, V lost 1 base, and 9 bases had no gene match. The CDR3 covers 17 residues. CDR1 is LGHNT and CDR2 is FRNRAP in the germline V gene. TCRdb's table, derived via immunoSEQ multiplex PCR, lists solely in-frame clones and lacks some. This table has 70,000 to 90,000 clones, around 82% appearing once. The V gene is TRBV12-5, the J gene TRBJ2-1, with TRBD1 identical over 8 bases. The receptor comes from an elderly woman with acute or convalescent COVID-19. Sequencing input: peripheral blood. CDR3 sequence (DNA): TGTGCTAGTGGTTTGGACCGGACAGGGATGCAATACAATGAGCAGTTCTTC. Translating it yields CASGLDRTGMQYNEQFF.